This TCR beta chain derives from a study of cytomegalovirus exposure and HLA in healthy donors. This clone occurred once. Its antigen is unidentified. Overall study results and limits: There were some V segments, including TRBV6-2 and TRBV6-3, excluded as indistinguishable. The study listed around 150 cytomegalovirus-associated TCR beta chains. The study found most TCR sequences rare, yet found some public TCRs in many donors. Previously analyzed data showed that most TCR beta V segments were productive at a frequency of about 87% or about 30%.

Amplification used 60 Vbeta primers and 13 Jbeta primers. Repertoires were generated with immunoSEQ multiplex PCR, while TCRdb's copy carries only in-frame clones and drops some. The sample yields under 200,000 clones, about 80% seen once. In germline, CDR1 is GTSNPN, CDR2 SVGIG (reference sequence). CDR3 length: 16 amino acids. V trimming: 2 bases; J trimming: 2 bases; junction bases outside the gene matches: 5. The source of this sequence is a man between 25 and 39 years old in good health and CMV-seronegative. The sequencing input was PBMCs. The chain uses TRBV30 and TRBJ2-5; TRBD2 agrees at 13 bases. For the CDR3, the DNA is TGTGCCTGGAGTCCCGGACTAGCGGGGGTGCAAGAGACCCAGTACTTC. Amino acids: CAWSPGLAGVQETQYF.